The 26 T cell receptor beta chains listed next were all sequenced from one sample in a study of shared clonotypes between healthy human individuals. Using immunoSEQ multiplex PCR, the repertoire was profiled, and TCRdb retains in-frame clones only, with some absent. Of about 680,000 clones in the sample, around 72% were seen once. Material: memory CD4+ T cells sorted from blood. As to subset: CD45RA-negative fraction. These receptors came from a woman aged 25-40 years in good health.

This clone was recorded a few times. The V and J genes are TRBV20-1 and TRBJ2-1, with unresolved D. CDR1 is DFQATT, CDR2 SNEGSKA, per germline (reference sequence). This CDR3 comprises 11 residues. The V end lost 3 bases, the J end lost 10 bases, and 10 bases lay between the germline ends. The CDR3 loop is CSARGGVEQFF. The CDR3 nucleotides are TGCAGTGCTAGGGGTGGGGTGGAGCAGTTCTTC.

The V call is TRBV28, the J call TRBJ1-3; TRBD1 agrees at 7 bases. The CDR3 extends over 15 amino acids. V was clipped by 6 bases and J by 7 bases; unmatched bases: 12. Germline CDR1 is MDHEN and CDR2 is SYDVKM. The CDR3 here is CASRSDRASGNTIYF. CDR3 coding DNA: TGTGCCAGCAGATCAGACAGGGCCTCCGGTAACACCATATATTTT.

In its sample, this clone was seen a few times. The rearrangement uses TRBV7-9 and TRBJ1-2; TRBD1 matches at 7 bases. Germline CDR1 reads SEHNR; CDR2 reads FQNEAQ (reference sequence). The CDR3 loop spans 14 amino acids. V gave up 5 bases and J gave up 5 bases; unmatched junction bases: 8. CDR3 sequence: CASSQIQGQYGYTF. In DNA, the CDR3 is TGTGCCAGCAGCCAAATACAGGGGCAATATGGCTACACCTTC.

Only one count was recorded for this clone. The gene calls are TRBV19 and TRBJ2-5, with D perhaps given as TRBD1 or TRBD2 (5 bases each). This CDR3 region has 13 residues. Germline CDR1 LNHDA, CDR2 SQIVND (reference sequence). Trimming cost V 6 bases and J 7 bases, with 15 bases left between them. The CDR3 sequence: CASRAVDGGTQYF. CDR3 DNA: TGTGCCAGTAGGGCCGTGGATGGGGGGACCCAGTACTTC. Complete variable domain (other parts from reference TRBV19 and TRBJ2-5): DGGITQSPKYLFRKEGQNVTLSCEQNLNHDAMYWYRQDPGQGLRLIYYSQIVNDFQKGDIAEGYSVSREKKESFPLTVTSAQKNPTAFYLCASRAVDGGTQYFGPGTRLLVL.

This clone is a singleton in its sample. The chain carries TRBV28 and TRBJ2-3; D is possibly TRBD2 (5 bases). Trimming removed 10 bases at V and 2 bases at J, with 13 bases between. Looked up from germline, CDR1 is MDHEN and CDR2 is SYDVKM. This CDR3 has 13 amino acids. The CDR3 is CATRGFDTDTQYF. The CDR3 nucleotides read TGTGCCACGCGAGGGTTCGACACAGATACGCAGTATTTT.

This clone was counted at least ten times. The chain couples TRBV5-1 to TRBJ1-1; perhaps TRBD1 as D (5 bases). Germline CDR1 is SGHRS and CDR2 is YFSETQ. Deletions cut 4 bases from V and 1 base from J, with 11 bases between. This CDR3 comprises 14 residues. This CDR3 is CASSPSGRNTEAFF. DNA of the CDR3: TGCGCCAGCAGCCCATCGGGACGGAACACTGAAGCTTTCTTT.

V usage is TRBV5-1 and J usage is TRBJ2-5, with D perhaps TRBD1 (5 bases). CDR3 size: 14 residues. Germline V lookup: CDR1 SGHRS, CDR2 YFSETQ. The V end was cut by 1 base, the J end by 5 bases, with 12 bases between. CDR3 nucleotide sequence: TGCGCCAGCAGCTTGATAGGGGCCGGGGAGACCCAGTACTTC. This translates into CASSLIGAGETQYF. Full variable domain (remainder filled in from reference TRBV5-1 and TRBJ2-5): KAGVTQTPRYLIKTRGQQVTLSCSPISGHRSVSWYQQTPGQGLQFLFEYFSETQRNKGNFPGRFSGRQFSNSRSEMNVSTLELGDSALYLCASSLIGAGETQYFGPGTRLLVL.

The chain links TRBV6-1 to TRBJ2-3; no clear D gene. The ends were cut back, 4 bases at V and 2 bases at J, with 13 bases in the middle. The CDR3 is 15 residues long. CDR1 is MNHNS and CDR2 is SASEGT in the germline V gene. CDR3 loop: CASSAVSYFTDTQYF. The CDR3 DNA follows: TGTGCCAGCAGTGCGGTTAGCTATTTCACAGATACGCAGTATTTT.

The rearrangement links TRBV2 to TRBJ2-2; D not certain. Germline loops: CDR1 SNHLY, CDR2 FYNNEI. There are 13 residues in the CDR3. With 5 bases removed from V and 5 bases from J, the gap between germline ends came to 9 bases. The CDR3 DNA reads as TGTGCCAGCAGTACAGACATGACCGGGGAGCTGTTTTTT. It encodes CASSTDMTGELFF.

This clone was seen only once. The chain has TRBV19 and TRBJ2-2, with D tentatively TRBD1 (5 bases). Germline-derived CDR1 and CDR2 are LNHDA and SQIVND (reference sequence). Trimming took 9 bases from V and 2 from J, leaving 7 bases between them. There are 12 residues in the CDR3. The CDR3 bases are TGTGCCAGCGGACACAACACCGGGGAGCTGTTTTTT. Protein product: CASGHNTGELFF. The variable domain in full, completed from reference TRBV19 and TRBJ2-2, reads DGGITQSPKYLFRKEGQNVTLSCEQNLNHDAMYWYRQDPGQGLRLIYYSQIVNDFQKGDIAEGYSVSREKKESFPLTVTSAQKNPTAFYLCASGHNTGELFFGEGSRLTVL.

This clone was seen more than once but under ten times. The rearrangement joins TRBV5-4 to TRBJ2-1; perhaps D is TRBD1 or TRBD2 (5 bases each). Germline CDR1 and CDR2: SGHNT and YYREEE (reference sequence). V gave up 4 bases and J gave up 6 bases, with 11 bases separating them. CDR3 length equals 13 residues. The CDR3 protein is CASSPGTGNEQFF. The DNA of the CDR3 is TGTGCCAGCAGCCCCGGGACCGGCAATGAGCAGTTCTTC. The complete variable domain, with remaining parts taken from reference TRBV5-4 and TRBJ2-1, reads ETGVTQSPTHLIKTRGQQVTLRCSSQSGHNTVSWYQQALGQGPQFIFQYYREEENGRGNFPPRFSGLQFPNYSSELNVNALELDDSALYLCASSPGTGNEQFFGPGTRLTVL.

V usage is TRBV14 and J usage is TRBJ2-3; TRBD2 might be the D (6 bases). Germline V gene data show CDR1 as SGHDN and CDR2 as FVKESK. The ends were cut back, 8 bases at V and 8 bases at J, with 17 bases in the middle. The CDR3 is 13 amino acids. CDR3 bases: TGTGCCAGCGGGGGGACTCCCGTTGGTACGCAGTATTTT. Its translation is CASGGTPVGTQYF. The variable domain in full, completed from reference TRBV14 and TRBJ2-3, reads EAGVTQFPSHSVIEKGQTVTLRCDPISGHDNLYWYRRVMGKEIKFLLHFVKESKQDESGMPNNRFLAERTGGTYSTLKVQPAELEDSGVYFCASGGTPVGTQYFGPGTRLTVL.

As for this clone: The sample holds other DNA sequences that translate to the same CDR3. This rearrangement joins TRBV7-2 to TRBJ1-6; tentatively, D is TRBD1 (5 bases). Germline assignment: CDR1 SGHTA and CDR2 FQGNSA. This CDR3 spans 15 amino acids. The V end lost 3 bases, the J end lost 4 bases, and 10 bases lay between the germline ends. CDR3 in amino acids: CASSLGREYNSPLHF. The CDR3 DNA follows: TGTGCCAGCAGCTTGGGCAGGGAATATAATTCACCCCTCCACTTT.

The chain links TRBV30 to TRBJ2-1; 7 nucleotides align to TRBD2. V was clipped by 4 bases and J by 3 bases; unmatched bases: 12. The germline V gene encodes CDR1 GTSNPN and CDR2 SVGIG (reference sequence). This CDR3 contains 16 residues. This CDR3 reads CAWTPLIAGYYNEQFF. The CDR3 DNA reads as TGTGCCTGGACCCCTCTTATAGCGGGCTACTACAATGAGCAGTTCTTC.

The rearrangement uses TRBV19 and TRBJ2-3; D may be TRBD2 (6 bases). V was trimmed by 6 bases and J by 2 bases, leaving 15 bases between them. This CDR3 region has 15 residues. CDR1 and CDR2 from the germline V gene are LNHDA and SQIVND (reference sequence). CDR3 DNA: TGTGCCAGTAGCCTTTCTTCGCGGGACACAGATACGCAGTATTTT. Translation gives CASSLSSRDTDTQYF. Together with reference TRBV19 and TRBJ2-3, the CDR3 gives the full variable domain: DGGITQSPKYLFRKEGQNVTLSCEQNLNHDAMYWYRQDPGQGLRLIYYSQIVNDFQKGDIAEGYSVSREKKESFPLTVTSAQKNPTAFYLCASSLSSRDTDTQYFGPGTRLTVL.

Comment on this clone: This may come from a read error, since a much larger clone is one base off. Other nucleotide sequences in the sample specify the same CDR3. This chain connects TRBV18 to TRBJ2-5; D not certain. Trimming stripped 2 bases from V and 2 bases from J, with 3 bases between. The CDR3 runs 12 residues. CDR1 is KGHSH and CDR2 is LQKENI in the germline V gene. Here the CDR3 DNA reads TGTGCCAGCTCACCAGGACAAGAGACCCAGTACTTC. The encoded protein is CASSPGQETQYF.

On this clone itself: The junction and the germline gene differ at one end; a read error may be behind it. The V call is TRBV6-1, the J call TRBJ1-1, with TRBD1 identical over 7 bases. The germline V gene encodes CDR1 MNHNS and CDR2 SASEGT. This CDR3 is built from 16 residues. Here the CDR3 reads CASSGPNRGLNTEAFF. The CDR3 DNA follows: TGTGCCAGCAGTGGTCCCAACAGGGGCCTGAACACGGAAGCTTTCTTT.

V is TRBV19 and J is TRBJ2-7; 8 bases are shared with TRBD1. Per germline, CDR1 LNHDA and CDR2 SQIVND (reference sequence). V lost 5 bases to trimming and J lost 5 bases; unmatched junction nucleotides: 11. This CDR3 region has 15 residues. The CDR3 nucleotides are TGTGCCAGTAGTCCCATGGGACAGGCCACAGACGAGCAGTACTTC. It translates to CASSPMGQATDEQYF.

The chain recombines TRBV25-1 with TRBJ1-2, with no clear D. The CDR3 covers 15 residues. V was trimmed by 2 bases and J by 4 bases, leaving 14 bases between them. The germline gives CDR1 MGHDK, CDR2 SYGVNS. The DNA of the CDR3 is TGTGCCAGCAGTGAAATGGCAAGCACCCGCTATGGCTACACCTTC. Encoded protein: CASSEMASTRYGYTF.

As to this clone: Distinct nucleotide sequences in the sample also encode this CDR3. This chain links TRBV28 with TRBJ2-5; D call uncertain. Looked up from germline, CDR1 is MDHEN and CDR2 is SYDVKM. V shed 5 bases and J shed 5 bases, with 6 bases lying between them. The CDR3 totals 11 residues. CDR3 amino acids: CASSTQETQYF. DNA of the CDR3: TGTGCCAGCAGTACCCAGGAGACCCAGTACTTC.

This clone showed up just a few times. The rearrangement links TRBV28 to TRBJ2-1; 7 bases fit TRBD2. The J segment lost 4 bases and the V segment lost 10 bases, leaving 7 bases of the junction unmatched. Germline CDR1 is MDHEN and CDR2 is SYDVKM. The CDR3 is made up of 13 amino acids. The CDR3 DNA follows: TGTGCCACCCGGTCTAGCGGTTACAATGAGCAGTTCTTC. It specifies CATRSSGYNEQFF.

This rearrangement joins TRBV5-1 to TRBJ2-1; 8 nucleotides match TRBD1. Germline V gene data show CDR1 as SGHRS and CDR2 as YFSETQ. This CDR3 contains 14 residues. The V gene end was trimmed by 0 bases and the J gene end by 9 bases; junction bases not matched to a gene: 5. CDR3 amino acids: CASSLGQGTGEQFF. The CDR3 nucleotides read TGCGCCAGCAGCTTGGGACAGGGGACCGGTGAGCAGTTCTTC.

This chain links TRBV2 with TRBJ2-7, with D perhaps TRBD2 (5 bases). CDR1 is SNHLY and CDR2 is FYNNEI in the germline V gene. This CDR3 has 16 amino acids. The V end was cut by 2 bases, the J end by 0 bases, with 14 bases between. The CDR3 loop is CASSETLAEYSYEQYF. CDR3 DNA sequence: TGTGCCAGCAGTGAAACCCTAGCCGAGTACTCCTACGAGCAGTACTTC.

The chain joins TRBV10-3 to TRBJ2-1; 9 bases line up with TRBD2. V was clipped by 6 bases and J by 6 bases; unmatched bases: 9. Per germline, CDR1 ENHRY and CDR2 SYGVKD. The CDR3 covers 15 residues. The DNA for the CDR3 is TGTGCCATCAGCGAAAGCGGGAGGCCGGGCAATGAGCAGTTCTTC. Amino acid sequence: CAISESGRPGNEQFF.

V usage is TRBV9 and J usage is TRBJ2-1; TRBD2 is a possible D gene (6 bases). Trimming pared 1 base from V and 4 bases from J, leaving 15 bases between. Germline V CDR1 and CDR2: SGDLS, YYNGEE. The CDR3 has 16 amino acids. The CDR3 protein is CASSVMALAQYNEQFF. The CDR3 nucleotides are TGTGCCAGCAGCGTAATGGCACTAGCACAATACAATGAGCAGTTCTTC.

This sequence joins TRBV7-2 and TRBJ2-1; D unclear. Trimming shortened V by 5 bases and J by 4 bases, and 18 bases separated the two germline ends. This CDR3 spans 16 amino acids. Per germline, CDR1 SGHTA and CDR2 FQGNSA. The CDR3 DNA reads as TGTGCCAGCAGCGTTAAGGGTGGCGGTATTTACAATGAGCAGTTCTTC. The encoded protein is CASSVKGGGIYNEQFF.